The 20 T cell receptor beta chains listed next were all sequenced from one sample in a study of response to subunit inactivated influenza vaccine. TCRdb called the RT-PCR reads again in MiXCR, with one record for every CDR3 protein. The table has 750,000 to 850,000 distinct CDR3 sequences, approximately 17% seen once; the top ten hold about a tenth. The starting material was PBMCs from blood, obtained 5 to 6 days after vaccination. The receptor source for this set is a man in his fifties who received an inactivated influenza vaccine.

A remark on this clonotype: A junction boundary mismatches the germline segment, possibly from a read error. The rearrangement uses TRBV5-1 and TRBJ2-1, with D possibly being TRBD1 (6 bases). CDR3 length: 14 residues. Germline V gene sequence: CDR1 SGHRS, CDR2 YFSETQ. CDR3 DNA: TGCGCCAGCAGTTTGGTCCGGACAGCCAATGAGCAGTTCTTC. Translation: CASSLVRTANEQFF.

The rearrangement links TRBV20-1 to TRBJ1-3; D is uncertain. CDR3 length equals 14 residues. V gave up 1 base and J gave up 0 bases, with 7 bases separating them. In germline, CDR1 is DFQATT, CDR2 SNEGSKA (reference sequence). The CDR3 loop is CSARGTFSGNTIYF. The CDR3 nucleotides read TGCAGTGCTAGAGGCACTTTCTCTGGAAACACCATATATTTT.

The J gene is TRBJ1-5, the V gene TRBV20-1, with 7 bases that match TRBD1. There are 15 residues in the CDR3. The germline CDR1 and CDR2 sequences are DFQATT and SNEGSKA (reference sequence). Unmatched junction bases numbered 10, after V lost 6 bases and J lost 2 bases. The CDR3 loop is CSANHRGTGNQPQHF. The DNA for the CDR3 is TGCAGTGCCAACCACAGGGGTACTGGCAATCAGCCCCAGCATTTT.

The chain couples TRBV4-3 to TRBJ1-1, with D hard to call. V was cut by 4 bases and J by 1 base, with 7 bases left in between. Germline CDR1 LGHNA, CDR2 YSLEER. The CDR3 is 13 residues long. CDR3 in amino acids: CASSLRTNTEAFF. Here the CDR3 DNA reads TGCGCCAGCAGCCTCCGAACGAACACTGAAGCTTTCTTT.

This clonotype was detected a few times. The rearrangement joins TRBV5-1 to TRBJ2-1; 7 positions agree with TRBD1. The CDR3 covers 14 residues. Germline values: CDR1 SGHRS, CDR2 YFSETQ. Trimming cost V 4 bases and J 8 bases; bases outside gene matches: 9. Here the CDR3 DNA reads TGCGCCAGCAGCCCATGGACAGGTGGGGATGAGCAGTTCTTC. Translating gives CASSPWTGGDEQFF.

This clonotype was observed a handful of times. CDR3 sequence (DNA): TGTGCCAGCTCACCACAGGGTGAGAATGAGCAGTTCTTC. Its protein is CASSPQGENEQFF. The chain has TRBV18 and TRBJ2-1, with no clear D. CDR3 size: 13 residues. V gave up 1 base and J gave up 7 bases, with 8 bases separating them. Germline CDR1 KGHSH, CDR2 LQKENI.

This sequence joins TRBV7-8 and TRBJ2-3, with 13 bases fitting TRBD2. Germline assignment: CDR1 SGHVS and CDR2 FQNEAQ. The CDR3 totals 18 residues. J gave up 4 bases and V 2 bases, and 9 bases lay outside the gene matches. Written as DNA, the CDR3 is TGTGCCAGCAGCTTAAGCCCGAGGACTAGCGGGGGTTCAGATACGCAGTATTTT. Protein sequence: CASSLSPRTSGGSDTQYF.

The chain joins TRBV20-1 to TRBJ2-7, with 7 bases lining up with TRBD1. This CDR3 spans 15 amino acids. V shed 3 bases, J shed 5 bases, and the junction held 13 bases outside the gene matches. Germline V lookup: CDR1 DFQATT, CDR2 SNEGSKA (reference sequence). The chain's CDR3 is CSARAWGLQGDEQYF. The CDR3 region has the DNA TGCAGTGCTAGGGCCTGGGGTCTCCAGGGGGACGAGCAGTACTTC.

This clonotype showed up many times. The chain joins TRBV12-3 or TRBV12-4 to TRBJ2-1; a weak D match, TRBD2 (6 bases). Trimming stripped 4 bases from V and 5 bases from J, with 9 bases between. This CDR3 comprises 13 residues. The CDR3 nucleotides read TGTGCCAGCAGTTCGACTAGTCACAATGAGCAGTTCTTC. Its protein is CASSSTSHNEQFF.

This clonotype was detected a few times. The chain couples TRBV10-3 to TRBJ1-3, with D maybe TRBD1 (5 bases). The V gene's germline CDR1 is ENHRY and CDR2 SYGVKD. The CDR3 spans 14 residues. The V and J ends lost 8 bases and 0 bases respectively, with 11 bases between them. The CDR3 sequence is CAIGQQSSGNTIYF. The CDR3 DNA is TGTGCCATCGGACAACAGAGCTCTGGAAACACCATATATTTT.

In DNA form, the CDR3 reads TGTGCCAGCAGCGCCCAGACAGGGAGTAGTGCGGATACGCAGTATTTT. Amino acid sequence: CASSAQTGSSADTQYF. The chain is built from TRBV7-9 and TRBJ2-3, with TRBD1 matching over 7 bases. This CDR3 is 16 amino acids long. Germline values: CDR1 SEHNR, CDR2 FQNEAQ (reference sequence). J was trimmed by 6 bases and V by 5 bases; bases with no gene match: 14.

The chain joins TRBV6-1 to TRBJ2-2; D tentatively reads TRBD1 or TRBD2 (5 bases each). CDR1 is MNHNS, CDR2 SASEGT, per germline. The length of the CDR3 is 14 residues. Trimming took off 11 bases at V and 6 bases at J, with 19 bases between the two ends. CDR3 amino acids: CAVRPGSLSGELFF. CDR3 nucleotides: TGTGCCGTTAGGCCAGGGAGCTTGTCCGGGGAGCTGTTTTTT.

This clonotype was detected only a few times. This sequence joins TRBV27 and TRBJ2-3, with D possibly matching TRBD1 (6 bases). This CDR3 spans 15 amino acids. Trimming took off 5 bases at V and 2 bases at J, with 14 bases between the two ends. Germline CDR1 reads MNHEY; CDR2 reads SMNVEV (reference sequence). The CDR3 loop reads CASSPSDSDTDTQYF. CDR3 nucleotide sequence: TGTGCCAGCAGTCCCTCGGACAGTGACACAGATACGCAGTATTTT.

The chain links TRBV12-3 or TRBV12-4 to TRBJ1-1; TRBD1 aligns across 11 bases. V dropped 7 bases and J dropped 4; count of bases not matched to a gene: 8. This CDR3 has 15 residues. DNA of the CDR3: TGTGCCAGCACCCTAAGGACAGGGGGCGGCACTGAAGCTTTCTTT. As protein: CASTLRTGGGTEAFF.

The chain carries TRBV20-1 and TRBJ2-7; 9 bases match TRBD2. This CDR3 spans 13 amino acids. The germline V gene has CDR1 DFQATT and CDR2 SNEGSKA (reference sequence). The J segment lost 5 bases and the V segment lost 4 bases, leaving 6 bases of the junction unmatched. CDR3: CSATLAGVNEQYF. CDR3 bases: TGCAGTGCTACTTTAGCGGGAGTGAACGAGCAGTACTTC.

The rearrangement links TRBV29-1 to TRBJ1-2; D perhaps matches TRBD1 (5 bases). Germline V gives CDR1 SQVTM, CDR2 ANQGSEA. This CDR3 comprises 12 residues. V lost 3 bases to trimming and J lost 2 bases, with 7 bases between them. The CDR3 loop is CSVDEGNYGYTF. The DNA for the CDR3 is TGCAGCGTTGATGAGGGGAACTATGGCTACACCTTC.

V usage is TRBV7-2 and J usage is TRBJ2-7, with 9 bases fitting TRBD1. CDR3 size: 14 residues. After removal of 6 bases from V and 3 bases from J, the junction contained 6 bases not matched to a gene. The V gene's germline CDR1 is SGHTA and CDR2 FQGNSA. The CDR3 DNA follows: TGTGCCAGCAGAATAGACAGGGGGAACTACGAGCAGTACTTC. As protein: CASRIDRGNYEQYF.

This clonotype has ten or more counts. The chain employs TRBV5-1 and TRBJ2-2, with 8 nucleotides matching TRBD1. V was clipped by 3 bases and J by 1 base; unmatched bases: 5. The CDR3 contains 16 residues. In germline, CDR1 is SGHRS, CDR2 YFSETQ. The chain's CDR3 is CASSSGQAQNTGELFF. CDR3 in DNA: TGCGCCAGCAGCTCGGGACAGGCCCAGAACACCGGGGAGCTGTTTTTT.

This clonotype showed up just a few times. V and J are TRBV12-3 or TRBV12-4 and TRBJ2-1, with D possibly matching TRBD2 (5 bases). This CDR3 region has 13 residues. V lost 6 bases to trimming and J lost 10 bases, with 16 bases between them. The CDR3 nucleotides read TGTGCCAGCAGCTCTGGACTTGGCGCCGAGCAGTTCTTC. Residues: CASSSGLGAEQFF.

In its sample, this clonotype was seen many times. The V and J genes are TRBV29-1 and TRBJ1-2; 11 nucleotides agree with TRBD1. This CDR3 spans 12 amino acids. Germline V gene data show CDR1 as SQVTM and CDR2 as ANQGSEA. J lost 6 bases, V lost 7 bases, and 4 bases had no gene match. In nucleotides, the CDR3 is TGCAGCGGTGGGGACAGGGGGAATGGCTACACCTTC. This translates into CSGGDRGNGYTF.